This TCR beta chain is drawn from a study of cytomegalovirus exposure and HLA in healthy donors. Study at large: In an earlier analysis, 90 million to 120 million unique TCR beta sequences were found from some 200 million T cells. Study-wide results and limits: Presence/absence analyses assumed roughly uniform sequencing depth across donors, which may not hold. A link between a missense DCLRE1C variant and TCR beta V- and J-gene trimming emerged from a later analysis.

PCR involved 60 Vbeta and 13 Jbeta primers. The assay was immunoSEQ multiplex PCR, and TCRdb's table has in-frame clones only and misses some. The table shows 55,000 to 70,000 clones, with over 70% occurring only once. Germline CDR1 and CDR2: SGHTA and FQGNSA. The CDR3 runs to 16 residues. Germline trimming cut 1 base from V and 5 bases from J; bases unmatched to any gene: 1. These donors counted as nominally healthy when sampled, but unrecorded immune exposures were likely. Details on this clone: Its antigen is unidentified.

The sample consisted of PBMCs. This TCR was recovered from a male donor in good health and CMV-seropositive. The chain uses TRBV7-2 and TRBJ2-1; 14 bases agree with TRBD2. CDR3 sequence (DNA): TGTGCCAGCAGCTTAGGGACTAGCGGGGGGCACAATGAGCAGTTCTTC. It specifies CASSLGTSGGHNEQFF.